This T cell receptor beta chain was retrieved from a study of T cell changes during pregnancy in multiple sclerosis. Measured with immunoSEQ multiplex PCR; TCRdb has only the in-frame clones, and not every one. The profile shows about 36,000 clones, more than 70% of them singletons. The germline CDR1 and CDR2 sequences are SGHAT and FQDESV (reference sequence). The CDR3 sequence is 16 residues long. The V and J ends lost 7 bases and 0 bases, in that order; junction bases with no gene match: 4. Sample: CD8+ T cells from peripheral blood mononuclear cells, taken in the third trimester of pregnancy. The TCR was taken from a female donor with multiple sclerosis, enrolled in a pregnancy study. The V gene is TRBV11-1, the J gene TRBJ2-3; 13 nucleotides align to TRBD2. In DNA, the CDR3 is TGTGCCAGCATGTCGGGACTAGCGGGGAGCACAGATACGCAGTATTTT. Its translation: CASMSGLAGSTDTQYF.